Following are 16 T cell receptor beta chains from one sample sequenced in a study of patients and donors after allogeneic stem cell transplantation. Via MiXCR, TCRdb re-called the RT-PCR reads, giving one row per CDR3 protein. The table has some 200,000 distinct CDR3 sequences, around two fifths seen once. The specimen sequenced was blood, either unsorted or a sorted T cell fraction (not recorded which). The receptors here all came from a human donor who was either an allogeneic HSCT recipient or a stem cell or donor lymphocyte infusion donor (not recorded which). It is not recorded whose cells these are; they may come from a transplant donor.

CDR3 nucleotides: TGTGCCAGCAGCTTGGACAGGGGGTTGCCTGAAGCTTTCTTT. Protein sequence: CASSLDRGLPEAFF. V is TRBV5-6 and J is TRBJ1-1; 8 bases are a match to TRBD1. Germline V lookup: CDR1 SGHDT, CDR2 YYEEEE. The V and J ends lost 0 bases and 6 bases, in that order; junction bases with no gene match: 4. CDR3 length: 14 residues.

The chain joins TRBV7-9 to TRBJ2-5; TRBD2 aligns across 13 bases. The V gene end was trimmed by 1 base and the J gene end by 5 bases; junction bases not matched to a gene: 4. Germline CDR1 SEHNR, CDR2 FQNEAQ (reference sequence). CDR3 length: 16 residues. CDR3 coding DNA: TGTGCCAGCAGCTTAGGACTAGCGGGAGGCTGGGAGACCCAGTACTTC. It codes for CASSLGLAGGWETQYF.

The V call is TRBV6-2 or TRBV6-3, the J call TRBJ1-1; perhaps TRBD1 as D (5 bases). The germline V gene encodes CDR1 MNHEY and CDR2 SVGEGT. The CDR3 contains 11 residues. V lost 4 bases and J 7 bases, leaving 7 bases between the germline ends. The CDR3 region has the DNA TGTGCCAGCAGTTGGGGGGGTGAAGCTTTCTTT. Encoded protein: CASSWGGEAFF.

The chain carries TRBV27 and TRBJ2-7; D might be TRBD1 or TRBD2, each matching 5 bases. This CDR3 comprises 14 residues. V was cut by 4 bases and J by 6 bases, with 16 bases left in between. Per the germline V gene, CDR1 is MNHEY and CDR2 is SMNVEV (reference sequence). The CDR3 spells CASSSWDLGAEQYF. In DNA form, the CDR3 reads TGTGCCAGCAGTTCCTGGGACCTTGGAGCCGAGCAGTACTTC.

The J gene is TRBJ2-1, the V gene TRBV12-5; TRBD1 matches at 8 bases. This CDR3 has 14 amino acids. Looked up from germline, CDR1 is LGHNT and CDR2 is FRNRAP. J lost 10 bases, V lost 3 bases, and 8 bases had no gene match. The chain's CDR3 is CASGFGQGRAEQFF. The CDR3 DNA reads TGTGCTAGTGGTTTCGGACAGGGACGGGCGGAGCAGTTCTTC. The full variable domain, in which reference TRBV12-5 and TRBJ2-1 provide the parts outside the CDR3, is DARVTQTPRHKVTEMGQEVTMRCQPILGHNTVFWYRQTMMQGLELLAYFRNRAPLDDSGMPKDRFSAEMPDATLATLKIQPSEPRDSAVYFCASGFGQGRAEQFFGPGTRLTVL.

This clonotype was detected only a few times. The genes are TRBV4-3 and TRBJ1-2, with D maybe TRBD1 (6 bases). This CDR3 contains 13 residues. V was trimmed by 2 bases and J by 8 bases, leaving 12 bases between them. The V gene's germline CDR1 is LGHNA and CDR2 YSLEER. The CDR3, as DNA: TGCGCCAGCAGCCAAACAGGGAGGGGCGGCTACACCTTC. Translating gives CASSQTGRGGYTF.

This sequence joins TRBV29-1 and TRBJ1-5; no reliable D call. CDR3 length: 12 amino acids. CDR1 and CDR2 from the germline V gene are SQVTM and ANQGSEA. V was trimmed by 5 bases and J by 0 bases, leaving 5 bases between them. The CDR3, as DNA: TGCAGCGTTCAGGATAGCAATCAGCCCCAGCATTTT. Translation: CSVQDSNQPQHF.

This clonotype was observed a few times. The genes are TRBV7-9 and TRBJ1-1, with TRBD1 identical over 7 bases. This CDR3 has 15 amino acids. V trimming: 0 bases; J trimming: 4 bases; junction bases outside the gene matches: 5. Germline loops: CDR1 SEHNR, CDR2 FQNEAQ (reference sequence). CDR3 sequence: CASSLAQGGGTEAFF. CDR3 nucleotide sequence: TGTGCCAGCAGCTTAGCGCAAGGGGGCGGCACTGAAGCTTTCTTT.

This clonotype has just a few counts. The genes are TRBV12-3 or TRBV12-4 and TRBJ1-2, with D unclear. The CDR3 contains 11 residues. Trimming removed 5 bases from V and 8 bases from J, with 9 bases in between. In nucleotides, the CDR3 is TGTGCCAGCAGTGCAGACTCCGGCTACACCTTC. Translating it yields CASSADSGYTF.

In this sample, this clonotype turned up a few times. The chain has TRBV28 and TRBJ2-7, with D possibly called TRBD1 or TRBD2 (5 bases each). V dropped 4 bases and J dropped 6 bases, with 13 bases sitting between them. The germline V gene has CDR1 MDHEN and CDR2 SYDVKM. The CDR3 extends over 13 amino acids. CDR3 amino acids: CASSSPRDGEQYF. In DNA, the CDR3 is TGTGCCAGCAGTTCGCCCCGGGACGGCGAGCAGTACTTC.

This clonotype has just a few counts. This chain uses TRBV7-2 with TRBJ1-3, with D uncertain. This CDR3 has 17 residues. The V gene's germline CDR1 is SGHTA and CDR2 FQGNSA. V was shortened by 0 bases and J by 5 bases, with 17 bases between the two germline ends. The CDR3 sequence: CASSLATLQHVRNTIYF. In DNA, the CDR3 is TGTGCCAGCAGCTTAGCAACATTACAGCATGTTAGAAACACCATATATTTT.

The chain is built from TRBV7-8 and TRBJ1-4; TRBD1 aligns across 10 bases. CDR1 is SGHVS, CDR2 FQNEAQ, per germline. The trim removed 4 bases at V and 8 bases at J, leaving 7 bases unmatched. CDR3 length equals 15 residues. CDR3 region: CASSYAGTGVEKLFF. Written as DNA, the CDR3 is TGTGCCAGCAGCTACGCCGGGACAGGGGTAGAAAAACTGTTTTTT. Looking up the rest from reference TRBV7-8 and TRBJ1-4 gives the full variable domain: GAGVSQSPRYKVAKRGQDVALRCDPISGHVSLFWYQQALGQGPEFLTYFQNEAQLDKSGLPSDRFFAERPEGSVSTLKIQRTQQEDSAVYLCASSYAGTGVEKLFFGSGTQLSVL.

The table lists this clonotype with a few counts. The chain couples TRBV9 to TRBJ1-1; 8 bases agree with TRBD1. The CDR3 consists of 13 residues. CDR1 and CDR2 from the germline V gene are SGDLS and YYNGEE. The ends lost 2 bases at V and 5 bases at J; junction bases unmatched: 2. In nucleotides, the CDR3 is TGTGCCAGCAGCGTCAGGGGGCGAACTGAAGCTTTCTTT. Protein product: CASSVRGRTEAFF.

The V and J genes are TRBV11-2 and TRBJ1-1, with D hard to call. The CDR3 loop spans 16 amino acids. The germline gives CDR1 SGHAT, CDR2 FQNNGV. Trimming stripped 2 bases from V and 5 bases from J, with 18 bases between. For the CDR3, the DNA is TGTGCCAGCAGCTTAAGATCCGGGGTTGCGGGGACTGAAGCTTTCTTT. Amino acid sequence: CASSLRSGVAGTEAFF.

This clonotype was found a few times. The chain has TRBV5-8 and TRBJ2-3, with a possible D match to TRBD1 (6 bases). The CDR3 has 18 amino acids. The V and J ends lost 4 bases and 2 bases respectively, with 23 bases between them. Germline assignment: CDR1 SGHTS and CDR2 YDEGEE. The DNA for the CDR3 is TGTGCCAGCAGCGATGAACGGCGACGGACAGAGTTCACAGATACGCAGTATTTT. As protein: CASSDERRRTEFTDTQYF.

This sequence joins TRBV7-8 and TRBJ1-1, with D perhaps TRBD1 (6 bases). The CDR3 extends over 13 amino acids. Looked up from germline, CDR1 is SGHVS and CDR2 is FQNEAQ. Trimming shortened V by 5 bases and J by 3 bases, and 10 bases separated the two germline ends. The CDR3 coding sequence is TGTGCCAGCAGCCAGGGGAGGGACACTGAAGCTTTCTTT. Its protein product is CASSQGRDTEAFF. Full variable domain (remainder filled in from reference TRBV7-8 and TRBJ1-1): GAGVSQSPRYKVAKRGQDVALRCDPISGHVSLFWYQQALGQGPEFLTYFQNEAQLDKSGLPSDRFFAERPEGSVSTLKIQRTQQEDSAVYLCASSQGRDTEAFFGQGTRLTVV.